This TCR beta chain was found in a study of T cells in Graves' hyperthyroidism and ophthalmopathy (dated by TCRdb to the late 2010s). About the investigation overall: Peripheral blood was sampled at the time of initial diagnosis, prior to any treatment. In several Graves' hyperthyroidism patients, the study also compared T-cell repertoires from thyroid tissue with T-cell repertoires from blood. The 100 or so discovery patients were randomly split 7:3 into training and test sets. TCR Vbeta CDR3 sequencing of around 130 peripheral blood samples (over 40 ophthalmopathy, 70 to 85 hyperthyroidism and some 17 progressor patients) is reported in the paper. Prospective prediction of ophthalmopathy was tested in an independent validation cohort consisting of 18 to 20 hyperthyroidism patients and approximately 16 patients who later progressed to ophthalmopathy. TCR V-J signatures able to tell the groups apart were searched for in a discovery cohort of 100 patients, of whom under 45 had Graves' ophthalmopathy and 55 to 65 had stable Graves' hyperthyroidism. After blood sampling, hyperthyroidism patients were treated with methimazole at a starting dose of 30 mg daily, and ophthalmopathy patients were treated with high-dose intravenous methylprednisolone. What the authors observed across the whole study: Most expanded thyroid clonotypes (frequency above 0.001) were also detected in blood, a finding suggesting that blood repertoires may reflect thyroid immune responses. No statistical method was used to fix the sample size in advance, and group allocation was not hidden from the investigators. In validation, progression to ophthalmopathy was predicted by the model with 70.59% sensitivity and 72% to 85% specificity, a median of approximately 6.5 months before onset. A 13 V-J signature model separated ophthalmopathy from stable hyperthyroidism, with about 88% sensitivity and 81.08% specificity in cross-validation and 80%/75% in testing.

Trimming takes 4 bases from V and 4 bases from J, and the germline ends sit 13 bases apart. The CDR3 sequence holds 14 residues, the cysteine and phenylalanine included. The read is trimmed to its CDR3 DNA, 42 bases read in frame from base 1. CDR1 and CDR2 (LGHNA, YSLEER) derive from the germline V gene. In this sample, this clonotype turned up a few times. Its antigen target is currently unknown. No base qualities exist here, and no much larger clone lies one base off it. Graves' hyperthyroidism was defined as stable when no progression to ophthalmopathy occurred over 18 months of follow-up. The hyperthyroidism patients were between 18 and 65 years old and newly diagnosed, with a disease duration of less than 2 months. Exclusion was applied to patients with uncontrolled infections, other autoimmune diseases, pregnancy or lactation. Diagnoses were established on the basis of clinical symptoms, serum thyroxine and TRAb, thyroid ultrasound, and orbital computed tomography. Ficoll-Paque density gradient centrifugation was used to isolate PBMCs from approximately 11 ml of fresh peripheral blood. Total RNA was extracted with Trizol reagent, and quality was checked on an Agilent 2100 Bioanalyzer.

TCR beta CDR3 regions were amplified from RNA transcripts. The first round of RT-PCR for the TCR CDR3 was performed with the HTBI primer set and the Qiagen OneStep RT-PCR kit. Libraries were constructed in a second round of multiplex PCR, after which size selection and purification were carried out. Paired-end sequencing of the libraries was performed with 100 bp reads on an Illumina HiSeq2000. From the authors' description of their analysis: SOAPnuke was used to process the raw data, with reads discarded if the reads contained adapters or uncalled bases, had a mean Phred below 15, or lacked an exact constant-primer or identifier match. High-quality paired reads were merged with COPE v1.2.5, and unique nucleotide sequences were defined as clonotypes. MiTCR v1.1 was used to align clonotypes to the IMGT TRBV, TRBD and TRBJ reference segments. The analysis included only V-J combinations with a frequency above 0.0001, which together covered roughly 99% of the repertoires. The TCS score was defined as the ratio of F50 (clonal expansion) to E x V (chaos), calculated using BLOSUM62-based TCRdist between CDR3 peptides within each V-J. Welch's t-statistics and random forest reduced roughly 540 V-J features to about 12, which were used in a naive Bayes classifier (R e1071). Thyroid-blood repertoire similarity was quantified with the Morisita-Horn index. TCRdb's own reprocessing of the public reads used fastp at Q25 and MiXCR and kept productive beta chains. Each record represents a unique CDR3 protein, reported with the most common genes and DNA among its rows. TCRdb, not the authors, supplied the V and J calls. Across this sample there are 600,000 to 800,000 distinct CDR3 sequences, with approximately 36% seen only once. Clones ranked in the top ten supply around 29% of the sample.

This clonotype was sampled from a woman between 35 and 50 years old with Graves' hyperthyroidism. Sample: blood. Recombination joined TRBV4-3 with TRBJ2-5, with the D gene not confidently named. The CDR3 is CASSPPPEGETQYF. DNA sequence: TGCGCCAGCAGCCCCCCGCCTGAAGGAGAGACCCAGTACTTC.